Each of the 16 T cell receptor beta chains below was sequenced from the same sample in a study of T-cell reconstitution after alpha-beta-depleted transplantation in children. The library targeted TCRbeta and was prepared with unique molecular identifiers. Using its own MiXCR run on the PCR reads, TCRdb lists one record per CDR3 protein. The sample lists some 830,000 distinct CDR3 sequences, 15% to 20% occurring once. The specimen was PBMCs, mostly from graft donor cells, collected 360 days after TCRalphabeta/CD19-depleted stem cell transplant. The receptors come from a male patient between 10 and 17 years old who had a stem cell transplant for acute lymphoblastic leukemia, so the T cells may come from the graft donor.

The genes are TRBV7-9 and TRBJ2-1; D may be TRBD2 (5 bases). The CDR3 covers 16 residues. CDR1 and CDR2 (germline): SEHNR, FQNEAQ (reference sequence). Trimming took off 6 bases at V and 6 bases at J, with 21 bases between the two ends. The CDR3 protein is CASRRTGTLRPNEQFF. CDR3 nucleotides: TGTGCCAGCAGGCGAACGGGAACCCTCCGCCCCAATGAGCAGTTCTTC.

The chain employs TRBV20-1 and TRBJ1-2; D might be TRBD1 (6 bases). V was trimmed by 4 bases and J by 1 base, leaving 7 bases between them. CDR1 is DFQATT, CDR2 SNEGSKA, per germline (reference sequence). The CDR3 is 12 amino acids. For the CDR3, the DNA is TGCAGTGCTAACAGGGTTAACTATGGCTACACCTTC. Its translation: CSANRVNYGYTF.

This chain joins TRBV11-2 and TRBJ2-5, with D perhaps matching TRBD1 (5 bases). Looked up from germline, CDR1 is SGHAT and CDR2 is FQNNGV. This CDR3 is 14 amino acids long. Trimming cost V 1 base and J 2 bases, with 8 bases left between them. The CDR3 loop reads CASSLATVQETQYF. The DNA for the CDR3 is TGTGCCAGCAGCTTAGCGACAGTGCAAGAGACCCAGTACTTC.

CDR3 loop: CASRRLAGGPGEQFF. The CDR3 bases are TGTGCCAGCAGACGACTAGCGGGAGGGCCCGGTGAGCAGTTCTTC. The V call is TRBV12-3 or TRBV12-4, the J call TRBJ2-1; 14 nucleotides match TRBD2. The CDR3 runs 15 residues. V was clipped by 6 bases and J by 9 bases; unmatched bases: 7.

In this sample, this clonotype turned up many times. The chain recombines TRBV5-1 with TRBJ2-7; D gene ambiguous. The CDR3 has 15 residues. V was trimmed by 5 bases and J by 0 bases, leaving 15 bases between them. Germline assignment: CDR1 SGHRS and CDR2 YFSETQ. This chain's CDR3 is CASRDVRASSYEQYF. The DNA of the CDR3 is TGCGCCAGCAGGGACGTAAGGGCCAGCTCCTACGAGCAGTACTTC.

V is TRBV24-1 and J is TRBJ2-1; 7 bases agree with TRBD2. The CDR3 contains 16 residues. The J segment lost 7 bases and the V segment lost 3 bases, leaving 11 bases of the junction unmatched. The germline V gene has CDR1 KGHDR and CDR2 SFDVKD. CDR3 nucleotides: TGTGCCACCAGTGATCCCCGGGGGGAAGAGGCGAATGAGCAGTTCTTC. Protein sequence: CATSDPRGEEANEQFF.

This clonotype has just a few counts. The chain employs TRBV25-1 and TRBJ2-1; the match to TRBD2 covers 7 bases. The germline CDR1 and CDR2 sequences are MGHDK and SYGVNS. The CDR3 spans 15 residues. The V gene end was trimmed by 1 base and the J gene end by 8 bases; junction bases not matched to a gene: 8. The CDR3 nucleotides read TGTGCCAGCAGTGAATTGGCGGGAGTGGCAGATGAGCAGTTCTTC. Its protein is CASSELAGVADEQFF.

V gene TRBV20-1 combines with J gene TRBJ1-2, with 7 positions matching TRBD1. The CDR3 extends over 14 amino acids. CDR1 and CDR2 (germline): DFQATT, SNEGSKA (reference sequence). With 6 bases clipped from V and 8 bases from J, the junction kept 15 bases outside the gene matches. The DNA for the CDR3 is TGCAGTGCCAGGGAACAGGGGTGGGAGGAGGGCTACACCTTC. This sequence encodes CSAREQGWEEGYTF.

This rearrangement joins TRBV6-1 to TRBJ2-7, with 8 nucleotides matching TRBD2. The junction had 9 bases not matched to a gene; V was cut back by 6 bases and J by 2 bases. CDR1 is MNHNS, CDR2 SASEGT, per germline. The CDR3 sequence is 15 residues long. Written as DNA, the CDR3 is TGTGCCAGCAGCCCACCAGCGGGAGTCCCCTACGAGCAGTACTTC. Translating gives CASSPPAGVPYEQYF.

This clonotype was counted between two and nine times. This chain uses TRBV5-4 with TRBJ2-3; the D gene is possibly TRBD2 (5 bases). This CDR3 contains 16 residues. V lost 4 bases to trimming and J lost 1 base, with 16 bases between them. Per the germline V gene, CDR1 is SGHNT and CDR2 is YYREEE (reference sequence). CDR3: CASSPRGALGTDTQYF. CDR3 in DNA: TGTGCCAGCAGCCCTCGGGGAGCCTTGGGCACAGATACGCAGTATTTT.

V and J are TRBV25-1 and TRBJ2-7, with D tentatively TRBD2 (5 bases). This CDR3 region has 13 residues. The germline gives CDR1 MGHDK, CDR2 SYGVNS. Trimming stripped 5 bases from V and 7 bases from J, with 15 bases between. The CDR3 protein is CASSLSPLGEQYF. CDR3 bases: TGTGCCAGCAGTCTATCTCCACTAGGGGAGCAGTACTTC.

Ten or more counts support this clonotype. The chain couples TRBV5-1 to TRBJ2-7; possibly TRBD2 for D (6 bases). The CDR3 has 14 amino acids. CDR1 and CDR2 (germline): SGHRS, YFSETQ. V dropped 3 bases and J dropped 1 base, with 11 bases sitting between them. The CDR3 DNA sequence: TGCGCCAGCAGCTCCCTCGGGAGTTCCTACGAGCAGTACTTC. Its protein product is CASSSLGSSYEQYF.

This chain joins TRBV20-1 and TRBJ2-3; D remains ambiguous. Trimming pared 1 base from V and 3 bases from J, leaving 8 bases between. The V gene's germline CDR1 is DFQATT and CDR2 SNEGSKA (reference sequence). This CDR3 contains 13 residues. DNA for the CDR3: TGCAGTGCTAGAGGCAGAAGGACAGATACGCAGTATTTT. Protein: CSARGRRTDTQYF.

This clonotype showed up just a few times. V is TRBV5-1 and J is TRBJ1-4, with TRBD1 matching 7 bases. The V gene end was trimmed by 0 bases and the J gene end by 4 bases; junction bases not matched to a gene: 6. Germline V gives CDR1 SGHRS, CDR2 YFSETQ. The CDR3 covers 16 residues. The CDR3 region is CASSLDTGDYNEKLFF. The CDR3 DNA is TGCGCCAGCAGCTTGGATACAGGGGACTATAATGAAAAACTGTTTTTT.

J is TRBJ1-3 and V is TRBV7-2; a weak D match, TRBD1 (6 bases). The CDR3 sequence is 15 residues long. Trimming stripped 1 base from V and 3 bases from J, with 10 bases between. Germline V gene lookup returns CDR1 SGHTA and CDR2 FQGNSA. CDR3 residues: CASSLVAGVGNTIYF. In DNA, the CDR3 is TGTGCCAGCAGCTTAGTCGCAGGGGTTGGAAACACCATATATTTT.

The rearrangement links TRBV7-3 to TRBJ2-3, with D possibly TRBD1 on 5 matching bases. The CDR3 is made up of 14 amino acids. The germline V gene has CDR1 SGHTA and CDR2 FQGTGA. Trimming removed 5 bases at V and 4 bases at J, with 13 bases between. CDR3 DNA sequence: TGTGCCAGCAGCCTCACGAAAGGGGCAGATACGCAGTATTTT. Amino acids: CASSLTKGADTQYF.